This T cell receptor (beta chain) was sequenced in a study of cytomegalovirus exposure and HLA in healthy donors. Regarding the study as a whole: Reportedly, diagnosis of cytomegalovirus status by the classifier showed high specificity and sensitivity. With later analysis, a missense DCLRE1C variant became linked to TCR beta V- and J-gene trimming. CMV antigen specificity of a few CMV-associated chains was confirmed in vitro.

The donors comprised healthy bone marrow donors. The PCR used 60 Vbeta and 13 Jbeta primers. Assay: immunoSEQ multiplex PCR; the TCRdb copy retains only in-frame clones and omits some. The sample includes 100,000 to 150,000 clones, roughly 78% seen only once; the top ten take 6.3%. With 8 bases removed from V and 1 base from J, the gap between germline ends came to 17 bases. There are 15 residues in the CDR3. Germline values: CDR1 SNHLY, CDR2 FYNNEI. In the case of this clone: As yet, its antigen is unknown.

This receptor was identified in a woman aged 40-49 years in good health and CMV-seronegative. The chain couples TRBV2 to TRBJ1-1; possible D gene TRBD1, 6 bases. Input material: PBMCs. This CDR3 reads CASGKGDTRNTEAFF. For the CDR3, the DNA is TGTGCCAGCGGAAAGGGGGACACACGGAACACTGAAGCTTTCTTT.